A selection of T cell receptor beta chains follows, all from one sample in a study of T-cell reconstitution after alpha-beta-depleted transplantation in children. One entry per CDR3 protein, called by TCRdb with MiXCR from the PCR reads. The sample has about 47,000 distinct CDR3 sequences; 40% to 65% are singletons. The sequencing here drew on peripheral blood, taken before TCRalphabeta/CD19-depleted stem cell transplant. Every receptor here comes from a boy under three years old with SCID, due to receive a stem cell transplant. CDR3s include the opening cysteine and the closing phenylalanine or tryptophan. A D gene is named only where the DNA matches it firmly. Size values are once, few and many counts, or a class for expanded clones, and some rows have none.

J: TRBJ2-7
D: TRBD1
size: .
V: TRBV20-1
CDR3: CSARDQMAGGSHEQYF
DNA: TGCAGTGCTAGAGATCAGATGGCAGGGGGCTCCCACGAGCAGTACTTC

J: TRBJ1-2
D: TRBD1
size: .
V: TRBV5-1
CDR3: CASSAGQTYGYTF
DNA: TGCGCCAGCAGCGCGGGACAGACCTATGGCTACACCTTC

J: TRBJ2-5
D: TRBD1
size: many
V: TRBV12-3/TRBV12-4
CDR3: CASSPPGQAEETQYF
DNA: TGTGCCAGCAGTCCCCCTGGACAGGCGGAAGAGACCCAGTACTTC

J: TRBJ2-3
D: TRBD2
size: .
V: TRBV5-6
CDR3: CASSSPRGGTSTDTQYF
DNA: TGTGCCAGCAGCTCCCCTCGCGGGGGGACTAGCACAGATACGCAGTATTTT

J: TRBJ2-3
D: TRBD2
size: .
V: TRBV6-2/TRBV6-3
CDR3: CASNGLADSDTQYF
DNA: TGTGCCAGCAATGGACTAGCGGATTCAGATACGCAGTATTTT

J: TRBJ2-7
D: TRBD1
size: .
V: TRBV29-1
CDR3: CSVSRGLVPYEQYF
DNA: TGCAGCGTTTCGAGGGGGCTGGTTCCCTACGAGCAGTACTTC

J: TRBJ1-5
D: .
size: .
V: TRBV7-8
CDR3: CASSLAGGASNQPQHF
DNA: TGTGCCAGCAGCTTAGCTGGGGGAGCGAGCAATCAGCCCCAGCATTTT

J: TRBJ2-1
D: TRBD2
size: .
V: TRBV20-1
CDR3: CSAGTSSDYNEQFF
DNA: TGCAGTGCTGGGACTAGCTCCGATTACAATGAGCAGTTCTTC

J: TRBJ1-2
D: .
size: .
V: TRBV28
CDR3: CASSLGQGGGYTF
DNA: TGTGCCAGCAGTTTAGGTCAGGGTGGAGGCTACACCTTC

J: TRBJ2-3
D: .
size: .
V: TRBV12-3/TRBV12-4
CDR3: CASSLTGTQYF
DNA: TGTGCCAGCAGTTTAACCGGTACGCAGTATTTT

J: TRBJ2-5
D: .
size: .
V: TRBV20-1
CDR3: CSARGLSGQETQYF
DNA: TGCAGTGCTAGAGGGCTCTCAGGGCAAGAGACCCAGTACTTC

J: TRBJ2-3
D: TRBD2
size: few
V: TRBV10-3
CDR3: CATNPRTSGGTDTQYF
DNA: TGTGCCACCAACCCCCGGACTAGCGGGGGAACAGATACGCAGTATTTT

J: TRBJ2-3
D: TRBD2
size: .
V: TRBV2
CDR3: CASKPSGGVTDTQYF
DNA: TGTGCCAGCAAACCCAGCGGGGGGGTCACAGATACGCAGTATTTT

J: TRBJ2-7
D: TRBD1
size: .
V: TRBV20-1
CDR3: CSASTDREYEQYF
DNA: TGCAGTGCTAGCACGGACAGGGAGTACGAGCAGTACTTC

J: TRBJ1-3
D: .
size: .
V: TRBV5-6
CDR3: CASSPPEGGNTIYF
DNA: TGTGCCAGCAGCCCGCCCGAGGGCGGAAACACCATATATTTT

J: TRBJ2-5
D: .
size: few
V: TRBV7-9
CDR3: CASSFMRGVHGDQYF
DNA: TGTGCCAGCAGCTTTATGAGGGGCGTCCATGGTGACCAGTACTTC

J: TRBJ1-1
D: TRBD1
size: .
V: TRBV7-9
CDR3: CASSLAQGATEAFF
DNA: TGTGCCAGCAGCTTAGCGCAGGGGGCCACTGAAGCTTTCTTT

J: TRBJ1-1
D: .
size: .
V: TRBV6-6
CDR3: CASTGYLNTEAFF
DNA: TGTGCCAGCACCGGGTATTTGAACACTGAAGCTTTCTTT

J: TRBJ2-1
D: .
size: .
V: TRBV20-1
CDR3: CSARWGEQFF
DNA: TGCAGTGCTAGATGGGGTGAGCAGTTCTTC

J: TRBJ1-2
D: .
size: .
V: TRBV7-2
CDR3: CASSWDRQSYGYTF
DNA: TGTGCCAGCAGCTGGGACCGGCAATCCTATGGCTACACCTTC

J: TRBJ2-7
D: .
size: .
V: TRBV7-7
CDR3: CASNVGGTGFSYEQYF
DNA: TGTGCCAGCAACGTGGGGGGGACAGGCTTCTCCTACGAGCAGTACTTC

J: TRBJ1-2
D: .
size: .
V: TRBV10-2
CDR3: CASSEGIYGYTF
DNA: TGCGCCAGCAGTGAGGGGATCTATGGCTACACCTTC

J: TRBJ2-5
D: .
size: .
V: TRBV7-6
CDR3: CASSLARMETQYF
DNA: TGTGCCAGCAGCTTGGCCCGGATGGAGACCCAGTACTTC

J: TRBJ2-7
D: TRBD1
size: once
V: TRBV14
CDR3: CASSQRQGIRNEQYF
DNA: TGTGCCAGCAGCCAACGACAGGGGATCCGGAACGAGCAGTACTTC

J: TRBJ2-1
D: .
size: .
V: TRBV20-1
CDR3: CSARKGGTSQNNEQFF
DNA: TGCAGTGCCAGAAAGGGGGGGACAAGTCAAAACAATGAGCAGTTCTTC

J: TRBJ2-2
D: .
size: .
V: TRBV3-1
CDR3: CASLGENTGELFF
DNA: TGTGCCAGCCTCGGGGAAAACACCGGGGAGCTGTTTTTT

J: TRBJ2-4
D: .
size: .
V: TRBV4-2
CDR3: CASSQEVGPAKNIQYF
DNA: TGTGCCAGCAGCCAAGAAGTCGGGCCTGCCAAAAACATTCAGTACTTC

J: TRBJ2-5
D: .
size: .
V: TRBV6-5
CDR3: CASSYAAPGTHEPETQYF
DNA: TGTGCCAGCAGTTACGCGGCCCCGGGGACACACGAGCCGGAGACCCAGTACTTC

J: TRBJ1-1
D: TRBD1
size: few
V: TRBV5-1
CDR3: CASSLAAGGTEAFF
DNA: TGCGCCAGCAGCTTGGCGGCAGGGGGGACTGAAGCTTTCTTT

J: TRBJ2-3
D: .
size: few
V: TRBV7-3
CDR3: CASSKRNTDTQYF
DNA: TGTGCCAGCAGCAAGCGGAACACAGATACGCAGTATTTT

J: TRBJ2-5
D: .
size: few
V: TRBV4-1
CDR3: CASSQNGLQETQYF
DNA: TGCGCCAGCAGCCAGAATGGTCTCCAAGAGACCCAGTACTTC

J: TRBJ2-4
D: .
size: few
V: TRBV6-1
CDR3: CASSPPGTGGNIQYF
DNA: TGTGCCAGCAGTCCACCCGGGACCGGGGGAAACATTCAGTACTTC

J: TRBJ2-7
D: .
size: .
V: TRBV4-2
CDR3: CASSQDYEVYEQYF
DNA: TGTGCCAGCAGCCAAGATTACGAGGTCTACGAGCAGTACTTC

J: TRBJ2-1
D: .
size: few
V: TRBV20-1
CDR3: CSARDLGRLDNEQFF
DNA: TGCAGTGCTAGAGATTTAGGCCGCCTCGATAATGAGCAGTTCTTC

J: TRBJ1-2
D: TRBD1
size: once
V: TRBV3-1
CDR3: CASSIRQGRDGYTF
DNA: TGTGCCAGCAGCATCCGACAGGGAAGGGATGGCTACACCTTC

J: TRBJ2-1
D: .
size: .
V: TRBV3-1
CDR3: CASSPTGNEQFF
DNA: TGTGCCAGCAGCCCTACCGGCAATGAGCAGTTCTTC

J: TRBJ1-2
D: TRBD1
size: .
V: TRBV12-3/TRBV12-4
CDR3: CASSQDTQGGYGYTF
DNA: TGTGCCAGCAGTCAGGACACCCAGGGGGGCTATGGCTACACCTTC

J: TRBJ1-3
D: TRBD1
size: .
V: TRBV4-1
CDR3: CASSPTTTGSGNTIYF
DNA: TGCGCCAGCAGCCCAACGACGACAGGGTCTGGAAACACCATATATTTT

J: TRBJ2-7
D: TRBD2
size: .
V: TRBV5-1
CDR3: CASTLSSRLAGGGEQYF
DNA: TGCGCCAGCACCCTATCTTCGAGACTAGCGGGGGGAGGGGAGCAGTACTTC

J: TRBJ2-1
D: TRBD2
size: once
V: TRBV6-1
CDR3: CASSEGWVAGYSYNEQFF
DNA: TGTGCCAGCAGTGAAGGGTGGGTAGCGGGGTACTCCTACAATGAGCAGTTCTTC

J: TRBJ2-3
D: TRBD2
size: once
V: TRBV11-1
CDR3: CASSLSLAGGLHTDTQYF
DNA: TGTGCCAGCAGCTTAAGCCTAGCGGGGGGCCTCCACACAGATACGCAGTATTTT

J: TRBJ1-2
D: .
size: .
V: TRBV29-1
CDR3: CSVALGGAGYGYTF
DNA: TGCAGCGTAGCCCTAGGTGGGGCAGGCTATGGCTACACCTTC

J: TRBJ1-6
D: .
size: many
V: TRBV7-2
CDR3: CASSLDGYNSPLHF
DNA: TGTGCCAGCAGCTTAGACGGATATAATTCACCCCTCCACTTT

J: TRBJ2-5
D: .
size: .
V: TRBV12-2
CDR3: CASRIRSGGREYETQYF
DNA: TGTGCAAGTCGAATACGTAGCGGGGGCCGTGAATACGAGACCCAGTACTTC

J: TRBJ1-6
D: .
size: few
V: TRBV4-3
CDR3: CASSREEGQNSPLHF
DNA: TGCGCCAGCAGTCGGGAGGAGGGTCAAAATTCACCCCTCCACTTT

J: TRBJ1-1
D: .
size: few
V: TRBV20-1
CDR3: CSARAVGEGPEAFF
DNA: TGCAGTGCTAGAGCGGTAGGTGAGGGGCCTGAAGCTTTCTTT

J: TRBJ2-3
D: TRBD1
size: .
V: TRBV15
CDR3: CATSRQTGRTDTQYF
DNA: TGTGCCACCAGCAGACAGACAGGGCGCACAGATACGCAGTATTTT